Below, 4 T cell receptor beta chains from the same sample are listed, as sequenced in a study of blood T cells in healthy people across ages. A sample-barcoded 5' primer and a J-beta primer mix were used in a second PCR of about 7 to 12 cycles. TCRdb re-analysed the 5' RACE reads in MiXCR, keeping a single row per CDR3 protein. The sample contains fewer than 900,000 distinct CDR3 sequences, more than 40% of which appear only once. The sequenced sample consisted of blood. The receptors shown here come from a woman in her fifties or sixties in good health.

The chain is built from TRBV29-1 and TRBJ2-5, with 8 bases lining up with TRBD1. CDR3 length: 15 residues. Germline V gives CDR1 SQVTM, CDR2 ANQGSEA. Unmatched junction bases numbered 22, after V lost 8 bases and J lost 11 bases. CDR3 protein: CSLNNPGRGQDEQYF. Written as DNA, the CDR3 is TGCAGCTTAAACAACCCAGGCAGGGGGCAGGATGAGCAGTACTTC.

Concerning this clonotype: One junction end does not reproduce the germline sequence, and a read error may be involved. This rearrangement joins TRBV20-1 to TRBJ1-6, with D possibly matching TRBD1 (6 bases). CDR1 is DFQATT, CDR2 SNEGSKA, per germline (reference sequence). The CDR3 is 15 amino acids. The DNA for the CDR3 is TGCGGTGCTAGAGATCAAGGGGGGCGATTTTCACCCCTCCACTTT. Translating it yields CGARDQGGRFSPLHF.

The chain carries TRBV29-1 and TRBJ2-3; D not certain. Germline-derived CDR1 and CDR2 are SQVTM and ANQGSEA. Trimming shortened V by 7 bases and J by 1 base, and 12 bases separated the two germline ends. CDR3 length equals 13 residues. CDR3 sequence reads: CSARAPGTDTQYF. Here the CDR3 DNA reads TGCAGCGCTCGGGCCCCGGGCACAGATACGCAGTATTTT.

This clonotype occurred a few times. The V and J genes are TRBV5-1 and TRBJ2-3, with 8 nucleotides matching TRBD2. The CDR3 has 18 amino acids. Germline assignment: CDR1 SGHRS and CDR2 YFSETQ. The J segment lost 6 bases and the V segment lost 3 bases, leaving 18 bases of the junction unmatched. CDR3 sequence: CASSSRGLAGPTRDTQYF. DNA of the CDR3: TGCGCCAGCAGCTCCCGCGGTTTAGCGGGGCCCACGCGGGATACGCAGTATTTT. Drawing the rest from reference TRBV5-1 and TRBJ2-3, the complete variable domain is KAGVTQTPRYLIKTRGQQVTLSCSPISGHRSVSWYQQTPGQGLQFLFEYFSETQRNKGNFPGRFSGRQFSNSRSEMNVSTLELGDSALYLCASSSRGLAGPTRDTQYFGPGTRLTVL.